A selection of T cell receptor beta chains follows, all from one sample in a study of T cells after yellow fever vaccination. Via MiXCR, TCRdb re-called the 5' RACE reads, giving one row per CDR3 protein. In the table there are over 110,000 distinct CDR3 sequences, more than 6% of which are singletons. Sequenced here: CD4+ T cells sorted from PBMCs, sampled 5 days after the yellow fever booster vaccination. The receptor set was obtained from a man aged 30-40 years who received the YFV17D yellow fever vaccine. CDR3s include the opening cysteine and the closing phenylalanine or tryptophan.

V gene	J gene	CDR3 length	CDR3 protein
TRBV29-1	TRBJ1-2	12	CSVAGTGSGYTF
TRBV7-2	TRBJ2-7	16	CASSPLGTGGTYEQYF
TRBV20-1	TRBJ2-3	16	CSASIRGQGAPDTQYF
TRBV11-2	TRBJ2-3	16	CASSLLQLTSTDTQYF
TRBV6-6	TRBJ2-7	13	CASSAPGVDEQYF
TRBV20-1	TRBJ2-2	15	CSATRATGGTGELFF
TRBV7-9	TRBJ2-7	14	CASSLGPQFYEQYF
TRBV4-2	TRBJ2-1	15	CASSPGLICYNEQFF
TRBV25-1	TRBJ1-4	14	CASSRAGTNEKLFF
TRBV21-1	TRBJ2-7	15	CASSNPGLAVYEQYF
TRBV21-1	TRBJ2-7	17	CASSKALASGSSYEQYF
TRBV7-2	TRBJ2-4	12	CASSLPGLEVFF
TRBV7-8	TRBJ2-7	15	CASSLAIKPRYEQYF
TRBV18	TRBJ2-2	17	CASSPTLNPSGTGELFF
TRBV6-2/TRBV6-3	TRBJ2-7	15	CATTDSVVRGREQYF
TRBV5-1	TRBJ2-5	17	CASNTLAGGPRGETQYF
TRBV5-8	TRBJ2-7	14	CASSPRGRTYEQYF
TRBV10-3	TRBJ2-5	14	CAIKTTGTEETQYF
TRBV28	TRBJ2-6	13	CASRASGANVLTF
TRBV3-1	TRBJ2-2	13	CASRNKYTGELFF
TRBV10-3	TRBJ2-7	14	CAITATSDSYEQYF
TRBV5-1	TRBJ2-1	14	CATSLDRGNNEQFF
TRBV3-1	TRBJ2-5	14	CASRSGTGGETQYF
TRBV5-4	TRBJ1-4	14	CASSLGQGFEKLFF
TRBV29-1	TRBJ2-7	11	CSVETSVEQYF
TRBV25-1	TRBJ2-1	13	CASSVAGGNEQFF
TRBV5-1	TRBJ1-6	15	CASSYLPGSNSPLHF
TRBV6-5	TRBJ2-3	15	CASSSTSGGTDTQYF
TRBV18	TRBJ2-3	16	CASSPRGTPSTDTQYF
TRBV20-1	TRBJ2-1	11	CSATGVHEQFF
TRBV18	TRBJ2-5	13	CASSPRLQETQYF
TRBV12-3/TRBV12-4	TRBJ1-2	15	CASSLRSQEGYGYTF
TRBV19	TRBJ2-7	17	CASSIEGGYGVASEQYF
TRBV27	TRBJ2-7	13	CASVRGATYEQYF
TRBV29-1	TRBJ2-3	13	CSGLGGSTDTQYF
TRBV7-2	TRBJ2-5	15	CASSYEYSGRETQYF
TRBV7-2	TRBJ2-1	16	CASSSLGPSSYNEQFF
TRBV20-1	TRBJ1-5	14	CSARDPQGGQPQHF
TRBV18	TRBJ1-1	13	CASSPGLNTEAFF
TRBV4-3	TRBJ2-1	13	CASSQDRGVEQFF
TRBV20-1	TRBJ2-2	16	CSAKNLRDRVTGELFF
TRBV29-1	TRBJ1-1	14	CSVVWSKQGGEAFF
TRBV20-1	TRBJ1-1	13	CSAREFTPTEAFF
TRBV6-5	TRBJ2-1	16	CASSTPTSGRGTEQFF
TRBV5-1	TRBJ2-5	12	CASSLEGGAQYF
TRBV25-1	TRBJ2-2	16	CASRGAGQTNTGELFF